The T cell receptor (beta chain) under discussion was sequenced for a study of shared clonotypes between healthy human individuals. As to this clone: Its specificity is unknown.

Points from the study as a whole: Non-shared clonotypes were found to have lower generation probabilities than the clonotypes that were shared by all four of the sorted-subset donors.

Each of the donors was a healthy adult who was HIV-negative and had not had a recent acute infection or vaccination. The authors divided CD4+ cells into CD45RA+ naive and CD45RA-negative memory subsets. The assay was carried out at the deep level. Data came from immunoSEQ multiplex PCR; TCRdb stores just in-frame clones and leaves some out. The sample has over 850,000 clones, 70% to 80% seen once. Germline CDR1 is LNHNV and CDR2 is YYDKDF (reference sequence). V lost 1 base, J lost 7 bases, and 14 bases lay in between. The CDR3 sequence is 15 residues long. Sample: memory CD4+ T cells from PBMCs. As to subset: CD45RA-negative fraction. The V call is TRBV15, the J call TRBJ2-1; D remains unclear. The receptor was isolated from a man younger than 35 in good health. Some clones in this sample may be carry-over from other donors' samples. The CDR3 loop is CATSRGITWRNEQFF. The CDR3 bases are TGTGCCACCAGCAGAGGGATAACCTGGCGGAATGAGCAGTTCTTC.